A selection of T cell receptor beta chains follows, all from one sample in a study of identical twins. TCRdb fed the 5' RACE reads into MiXCR, producing one record per CDR3 protein. The repertoire consists of about 470,000 distinct CDR3 sequences, with roughly a quarter occurring once and the leading ten covering about 2.7%. The same data also went into a second study, on T cells expressing NK-cell markers.

Input material: CD4+ T cells sorted from blood. All receptors derive from a woman younger than 30 in good health. The CDR3 runs from the conserved cysteine through the conserved F or W. A D gene is named only where the DNA matches it firmly. The size entry is marked missing in some rows and otherwise reads once, few, many or a size class.

abundance	d_gene	j_gene	v_gene	CDR3aa	CDR3nt
NA	TRBD1	TRBJ2-5	TRBV7-9	CASSGQGKETQYF	TGTGCCAGCAGCGGACAGGGGAAAGAGACCCAGTACTTC
NA	NA	TRBJ2-2	TRBV6-5	CASSYPQGELFF	TGTGCCAGCAGTTATCCTCAAGGGGAGCTGTTTTTT
NA	NA	TRBJ2-7	TRBV3-1	CASSALDEQYF	TGTGCCAGCAGCGCGCTCGACGAGCAGTACTTC
NA	TRBD2	TRBJ2-3	TRBV5-5	CASSPGLAGITDTQYF	TGTGCCAGCAGCCCAGGACTAGCGGGGATCACAGATACGCAGTATTTT
few	NA	TRBJ2-5	TRBV2	CASRPDQTKETQYF	TGTGCCAGCAGGCCCGACCAGACCAAAGAGACCCAGTACTTC
few	NA	TRBJ1-5	TRBV6-1	CASSPRISGPQHF	TGTGCCAGCAGCCCCCGGATCTCGGGGCCCCAGCATTTT
NA	NA	TRBJ1-4	TRBV5-7	CASSLSYVHEKLFF	TGTGCCAGCAGCTTGTCATACGTCCATGAAAAACTGTTTTTT
NA	TRBD1	TRBJ2-7	TRBV6-5	CASRRGLYEQYF	TGTGCCAGCAGAAGGGGGCTCTACGAGCAGTACTTC
NA	TRBD2	TRBJ2-3	TRBV11-2	CASSLVPSGGLTDTQYF	TGTGCCAGCAGCTTAGTCCCTAGCGGGGGGTTGACAGATACGCAGTATTTT
few	NA	TRBJ2-5	TRBV20-1	CSASPSETQYF	TGCAGTGCTAGTCCCTCTGAGACCCAGTACTTC
NA	TRBD2	TRBJ2-7	TRBV25-1	CASSEKPGLARYEQYF	TGTGCCAGCAGTGAGAAGCCGGGACTAGCGAGGTACGAGCAGTACTTC
NA	NA	TRBJ2-7	TRBV15	CATSREENSGGEQYF	TGTGCCACCAGCAGAGAAGAGAATAGCGGAGGCGAGCAGTACTTC
NA	NA	TRBJ2-1	TRBV18	CASSPPGQEERFF	TGTGCCAGCTCACCACCCGGCCAGGAAGAACGGTTCTTC
NA	NA	TRBJ1-3	TRBV20-1	CSARAGSGNTIYF	TGCAGTGCGAGGGCAGGGTCTGGAAACACCATATATTTT
few	NA	TRBJ1-4	TRBV20-1	CSVGFGFASGQKLFF	TGCAGTGTGGGATTCGGTTTTGCCTCTGGGCAAAAACTGTTTTTT
NA	TRBD1	TRBJ2-6	TRBV2	CASSGTGVGANVLTF	TGTGCCAGCAGCGGTACAGGGGTAGGGGCCAACGTCCTGACTTTC
NA	TRBD1	TRBJ2-7	TRBV7-9	CASSPNRDRDYEQYF	TGTGCCAGCAGCCCTAACCGGGACAGAGACTACGAGCAGTACTTC
few	NA	TRBJ2-5	TRBV2	CASTYQETQYF	TGTGCCAGCACCTACCAAGAGACCCAGTACTTC
few	TRBD1	TRBJ2-2	TRBV15	CATSSQGALTGELFF	TGTGCCACCAGCAGCCAGGGGGCCCTCACCGGGGAGCTGTTTTTT
NA	NA	TRBJ2-2	TRBV15	CATSRDRTGELFF	TGTGCCACCAGCAGAGATCGGACCGGGGAGCTGTTTTTT
few	NA	TRBJ2-1	TRBV24-1	CATSDLGYNEQFF	TGTGCCACCAGTGATTTGGGCTACAATGAGCAGTTCTTC
NA	TRBD1	TRBJ2-7	TRBV7-7	CASSPRTGGFNEQYF	TGTGCCAGCAGCCCCCGGACAGGGGGGTTTAACGAGCAGTACTTC
few	NA	TRBJ2-5	TRBV5-1	CASSSGTGPGTQYF	TGCGCCAGCAGCTCAGGAACTGGTCCGGGGACCCAGTACTTC
few	NA	TRBJ1-4	TRBV29-1	CSVAPVGENEKLFF	TGCAGCGTTGCCCCTGTGGGGGAAAATGAAAAACTGTTTTTT
few	NA	TRBJ1-1	TRBV5-1	CASSLGWFMNTEAFF	TGCGCCAGCAGCTTGGGATGGTTCATGAACACTGAAGCTTTCTTT
few	NA	TRBJ1-2	TRBV27	CASSFNPGSYGYTF	TGTGCCAGCAGTTTTAATCCGGGGAGCTATGGCTACACCTTC
few	NA	TRBJ2-6	TRBV9	CASSSRRYSGANVLTF	TGTGCCAGCAGCTCCCGACGGTACTCTGGGGCCAACGTCCTGACTTTC
NA	NA	TRBJ2-1	TRBV10-1	CASSIHRVLRNNEQFF	TGCGCCAGCAGTATCCACAGGGTATTGAGGAACAATGAGCAGTTCTTC
many	NA	TRBJ2-1	TRBV7-6	CASSLFRGNEQFF	TGTGCCAGCAGCTTATTTCGCGGCAATGAGCAGTTCTTC
NA	NA	TRBJ2-4	TRBV15	CATSRDPGNGEVAKNIQYF	TGTGCCACCAGCAGAGATCCTGGGAACGGCGAGGTAGCCAAAAACATTCAGTACTTC
NA	NA	TRBJ2-3	TRBV18	CASSPLVGPRPSTDTQYF	TGTGCCAGCTCACCCCTGGTTGGGCCTCGACCTAGCACAGATACGCAGTATTTT
NA	TRBD1	TRBJ1-5	TRBV10-2	CASSEADRGRQPQHF	TGCGCCAGCAGTGAGGCGGACAGGGGGCGTCAGCCCCAGCATTTT
few	TRBD2	TRBJ2-1	TRBV29-1	CSVEASWREGYNEQFF	TGCAGCGTTGAGGCCTCTTGGCGGGAGGGATACAATGAGCAGTTCTTC
NA	TRBD2	TRBJ2-5	TRBV6-2/TRBV6-3	CASSYGGRAWGETQYF	TGTGCCAGCAGTTACGGCGGGAGGGCCTGGGGAGAGACCCAGTACTTC
NA	TRBD2	TRBJ2-3	TRBV6-2/TRBV6-3	CASSYSSDLAGDTDTQYF	TGTGCCAGCAGTTACTCCTCCGATCTAGCGGGAGATACAGATACGCAGTATTTT
few	NA	TRBJ2-5	TRBV7-9	CASMRQQETQYF	TGTGCCAGCATGAGACAGCAAGAGACCCAGTACTTC
NA	TRBD1	TRBJ2-3	TRBV5-1	CASSWDRDTQYF	TGCGCCAGCAGCTGGGACAGAGATACGCAGTATTTT
few	NA	TRBJ1-5	TRBV12-3/TRBV12-4	CASSLAGVAEHQPQHF	TGTGCCAGCAGTTTAGCGGGGGTCGCGGAGCATCAGCCCCAGCATTTT
few	TRBD2	TRBJ2-2	TRBV7-2	CASSGSGTDTGELFF	TGTGCCAGCAGCGGTAGCGGGACGGACACCGGGGAGCTGTTTTTT
few	NA	TRBJ2-1	TRBV20-1	CSASAEPYNEQFF	TGCAGTGCCTCAGCGGAACCCTACAATGAGCAGTTCTTC
NA	NA	TRBJ2-1	TRBV20-1	CSASDRSSYNEQFF	TGCAGTGCTAGTGACAGGAGCTCCTACAATGAGCAGTTCTTC
few	TRBD2	TRBJ2-1	TRBV20-1	CSALSGGALNEQFF	TGCAGTGCTCTTAGCGGGGGGGCCTTAAATGAGCAGTTCTTC
NA	NA	TRBJ1-6	TRBV20-1	CSAPLWGSPLHF	TGCAGTGCCCCGCTGTGGGGATCACCCCTCCACTTT
NA	NA	TRBJ2-3	TRBV6-5	CASHKGNTQYF	TGTGCCAGCCATAAGGGGAATACGCAGTATTTT
NA	NA	TRBJ2-1	TRBV20-1	CSAGNYNEQFF	TGCAGTGCTGGTAACTACAATGAGCAGTTCTTC
NA	NA	TRBJ2-1	TRBV3-1	CASSRDIRTGSYNEQFF	TGTGCCAGCAGCCGGGACATCCGAACGGGCTCCTACAATGAGCAGTTCTTC
once	NA	TRBJ2-1	TRBV19	CASSIERINEQFF	TGTGCCAGTAGTATAGAAAGGATTAATGAGCAGTTCTTC
NA	TRBD2	TRBJ2-7	TRBV25-1	CASSEWGGGMGEQYF	TGTGCCAGCAGTGAATGGGGGGGAGGAATGGGCGAGCAGTACTTC
few	TRBD2	TRBJ2-1	TRBV7-2	CASTQGRGGLDEQFF	TGTGCCAGCACCCAAGGGCGGGGGGGCTTGGATGAGCAGTTCTTC